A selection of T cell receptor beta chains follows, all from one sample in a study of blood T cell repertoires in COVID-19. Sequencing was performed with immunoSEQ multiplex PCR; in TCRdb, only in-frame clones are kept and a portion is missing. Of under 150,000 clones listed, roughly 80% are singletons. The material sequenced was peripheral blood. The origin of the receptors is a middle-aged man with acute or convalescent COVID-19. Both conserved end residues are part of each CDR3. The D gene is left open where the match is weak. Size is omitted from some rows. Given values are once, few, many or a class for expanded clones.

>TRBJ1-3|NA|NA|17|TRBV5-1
TGCGCCAGCAGCTCCTCTGTGGGGCGAGGTAGTGGAAACACCATATATTTT
CASSSSVGRGSGNTIYF
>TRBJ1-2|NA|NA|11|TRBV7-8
TGTGCCACCGGGGGGGGCTCTGGCTACACCTTC
CATGGGSGYTF
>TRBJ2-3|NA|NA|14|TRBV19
TGTGCCAGTAGTTGGGGGGGCGCAGGAGATACGCAGTATTTT
CASSWGGAGDTQYF
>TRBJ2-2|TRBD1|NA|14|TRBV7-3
TGTGCCAGCGGCGGACAGGGAAACACCGGGGAGCTGTTTTTT
CASGGQGNTGELFF
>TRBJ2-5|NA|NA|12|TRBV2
TGTGCCAGCAGTGAACTGTCGGAGACCCAGTACTTC
CASSELSETQYF
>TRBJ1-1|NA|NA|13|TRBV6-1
TGTGCCAGCAGTGAGATGATCCGGACTGAAGCTTTCTTT
CASSEMIRTEAFF
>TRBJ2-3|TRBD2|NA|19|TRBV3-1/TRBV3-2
TGTGCCAGCAGCCGTCTGGGGGACGTTAGCGGGGGGAGCACAGATACGCAGTATTTT
CASSRLGDVSGGSTDTQYF
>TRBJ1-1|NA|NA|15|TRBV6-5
TGTGCCAGCAGTTACTCAGTCAGTATGAACACTGAAGCTTTCTTT
CASSYSVSMNTEAFF
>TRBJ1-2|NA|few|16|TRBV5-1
TGCGCCAGCAGCCCTACTGGAGATTTGTGGGACTATGGCTACACCTTC
CASSPTGDLWDYGYTF
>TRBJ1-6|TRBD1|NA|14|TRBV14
TGTGCCAGCAGCTCTAGACAGGGACGTACGGCCCTCCACTTT
CASSSRQGRTALHF
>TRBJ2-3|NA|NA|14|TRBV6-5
TGTGCCAGCAGTATAGGGGGGGGAACAGATACGCAGTATTTT
CASSIGGGTDTQYF
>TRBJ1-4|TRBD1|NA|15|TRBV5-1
TGCGCCAGCAGCTTGACAGGGGCACATAATGAAAAACTGTTTTTT
CASSLTGAHNEKLFF
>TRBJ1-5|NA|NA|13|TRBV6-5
TGTGCCAGCAGTTATAATCAGTGGCAGCCCCAGCATTTT
CASSYNQWQPQHF
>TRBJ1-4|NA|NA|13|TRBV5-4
TGTGCCAGCAGCAGAGGACAGAATGAAAAACTGTTTTTT
CASSRGQNEKLFF
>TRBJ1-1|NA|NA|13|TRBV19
TGTGCCAGTAGCCAGGCCTTGGGCACTGAAGCTTTCTTT
CASSQALGTEAFF
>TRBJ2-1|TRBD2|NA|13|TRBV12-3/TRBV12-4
TGTGCCAGCAGTGGTACCGGGGGGAATGAGCAGTTCTTC
CASSGTGGNEQFF
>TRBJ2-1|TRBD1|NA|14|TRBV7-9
TGTGCCAGCAGCTCGGGACAGGGACCCAATGAGCAGTTCTTC
CASSSGQGPNEQFF
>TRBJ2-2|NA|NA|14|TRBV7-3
TGTGCCAGCAGCCCAGAGCCGGGAGCCGGGGAGCTGTTTTTT
CASSPEPGAGELFF
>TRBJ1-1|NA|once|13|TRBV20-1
TGCAGTGCTAGTCGGCAGGGGAAGACTGAAGCTTTCTTT
CSASRQGKTEAFF
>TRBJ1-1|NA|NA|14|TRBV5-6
TGTGCCAGCAGCTTGGTCCAGGCCGGCACTGAAGCTTTCTTT
CASSLVQAGTEAFF
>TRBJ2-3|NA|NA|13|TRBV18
TGTGCCAGCTCACTCACAGGGTCAGATACGCAGTATTTT
CASSLTGSDTQYF
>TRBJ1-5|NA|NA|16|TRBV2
TGTGCCAGCAGCCCTCCGGCGGCACAGGGATATCAGCCCCAGCATTTT
CASSPPAAQGYQPQHF
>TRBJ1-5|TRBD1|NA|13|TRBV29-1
TGCAGCGTTCGGGACAGGTTCAATCAGCCCCAGCATTTT
CSVRDRFNQPQHF
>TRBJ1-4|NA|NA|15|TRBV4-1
TGCGCCAGCAGCCAAGTGGCTGCCGAACGTGAAAAACTGTTTTTT
CASSQVAAEREKLFF